This TCR beta chain was sequenced for a study of T-cell reconstitution after alpha-beta-depleted transplantation in children. Unique molecular identifiers were incorporated during preparation of the TCRbeta library. Using its own MiXCR run on the PCR reads, TCRdb lists one record per CDR3 protein. This sample carries hundreds of thousands of distinct CDR3 sequences, roughly 17% of them seen once, and the ten largest clones take about 1.1%. The germline gives CDR1 SGHTA, CDR2 FQGNSA. The ends were cut back, 5 bases at V and 1 base at J, with 12 bases in the middle. The CDR3 has 16 residues. This clonotype has a handful of counts.

The clonotype was recovered from a human donor who donated a stem cell graft to a child with acute myeloid leukemia. The chain joins TRBV7-2 to TRBJ2-6, with D perhaps matching TRBD1 (6 bases). Specimen: PBMCs from the stem cell graft donor, collected from the stem cell graft. This CDR3 is CASSRPQGSGANVLTF. CDR3 in DNA: TGTGCCAGCAGCCGACCACAGGGTTCTGGGGCCAACGTCCTGACTTTC. Using reference TRBV7-2 and TRBJ2-6 for the parts outside the CDR3, the full variable domain is GAGVSQSPSNKVTEKGKDVELRCDPISGHTALYWYRQSLGQGLEFLIYFQGNSAPDKSGLPSDRFSAERTGGSVSTLTIQRTQQEDSAVYLCASSRPQGSGANVLTFGAGSRLTVL.